This T cell receptor (beta chain) appears in the sequencing data of a study of T cell responses to AZD1222 COVID-19 vaccine. The CDR3 runs to 16 residues. Per germline, CDR1 SGHVS and CDR2 FQNEAQ. Trimming shortened V by 5 bases and J by 6 bases, and 19 bases separated the two germline ends. This clone has more than one count but fewer than ten. Its antigen is undetermined. Measured with immunoSEQ multiplex PCR; TCRdb has only the in-frame clones, and not every one. The sample holds more than 100,000 clones; roughly 91% are singletons and the top ten take around 45%. Study-level results: The donors showed a predominance of white British ancestry and of females, with possible underestimation of clonal diversity.

Specimen: peripheral blood, collected on day 0 of AZD1222 vaccination. The chain couples TRBV7-8 to TRBJ2-2; D possibly corresponds to TRBD2 (6 bases). The receptor was derived from an adult in good health. The CDR3 reads CASSPSTGTPSGELFF. CDR3 DNA: TGTGCCAGCAGCCCGAGCACCGGGACTCCCTCCGGGGAGCTGTTTTTT.